This record concerns one T cell receptor (beta chain) sequence. The data were taken from a study of blood T cell repertoires in COVID-19. Across the whole study: Nucleic acid was either cDNA or gDNA, and it came from T cells, B-cell-depleted T cells, or PBMCs.

Here immunoSEQ multiplex PCR was the method, and the copy in TCRdb shows in-frame clones only, minus some. This table has about 350,000 clones, more than 75% appearing once. V shed 6 bases, J shed 9 bases, and the junction held 12 bases outside the gene matches. CDR1 is SNHLY and CDR2 is FYNNEI in the germline V gene. The CDR3 runs to 15 residues. The sequenced sample consisted of peripheral blood. This TCR was recovered from a woman younger than 35 who had recovered from COVID-19. The chain joins TRBV2 to TRBJ2-5, with 11 bases lining up with TRBD1. CDR3 coding DNA: TGTGCCAGCAGGATACCGGGACAGGGGGACGTGGCCCAGTACTTC. Translated, it gives CASRIPGQGDVAQYF.